These 15 T cell receptor beta chains share one sample of origin, sequenced in a study of pediatric ulcerative colitis. Profiled with immunoSEQ multiplex PCR; TCRdb holds only in-frame clones, not every one. The sample contains about 64,000 clones, over 65% of which appear only once. Sequencing used blood. The origin of the receptors is a boy aged 5-17 years with moderate ulcerative colitis.

The chain links TRBV2 to TRBJ2-1; 7 positions match TRBD1. In germline, CDR1 is SNHLY, CDR2 FYNNEI. The CDR3 contains 15 residues. The V segment lost 5 bases and the J segment 6 bases; nucleotides outside the gene matches: 10. CDR3 DNA: TGTGCCAGCAGTATATCGCCAGGGGGTACCAATGAGCAGTTCTTC. Its protein product is CASSISPGGTNEQFF.

This clone was recorded once. J is TRBJ2-5 and V is TRBV4-1; 8 bases are shared with TRBD2. The CDR3 covers 16 residues. V shed 4 bases and J 5 bases; nucleotides not matched to a gene: 12. CDR1 MGHRA and CDR2 YSYEKL come from the germline V gene. The CDR3 DNA follows: TGCGCCAGCAGCCCCCGAGATAGCGGGGATGCGGAGACCCAGTACTTC. Translating it yields CASSPRDSGDAETQYF.

The chain combines TRBV2 with TRBJ2-5; 10 positions agree with TRBD1. V gave up 8 bases and J gave up 6 bases; unmatched junction bases: 6. Germline CDR1 is SNHLY and CDR2 is FYNNEI. The CDR3 sequence is 13 residues long. The CDR3 DNA is TGTGCCAGCGAAGGGACAGGGGTAAAGACCCAGTACTTC. Translation gives CASEGTGVKTQYF.

The rearrangement links TRBV5-4 to TRBJ2-7; 7 bases match TRBD1. V lost 4 bases, J lost 1 base, and 2 bases stayed unmatched. This CDR3 has 13 residues. The germline V gene encodes CDR1 SGHNT and CDR2 YYREEE (reference sequence). The CDR3 region has the DNA TGTGCCAGCAGCCTCAGGGGGTCCTACGAGCAGTACTTC. Its protein product is CASSLRGSYEQYF.

The V and J genes are TRBV29-1 and TRBJ2-7; D might be TRBD1 (6 bases). V was clipped by 4 bases and J by 0 bases, with 13 bases between them. This CDR3 has 14 residues. Germline loops: CDR1 SQVTM, CDR2 ANQGSEA. CDR3 residues: CSVVRQGISYEQYF. The CDR3, as DNA: TGCAGCGTTGTTCGGCAGGGGATCTCCTACGAGCAGTACTTC.

The chain joins TRBV29-1 to TRBJ2-7; TRBD1 matches 7 bases. Germline CDR1 is SQVTM and CDR2 is ANQGSEA. This CDR3 is built from 13 residues. Trimming removed 1 base from V and 4 bases from J; junction bases left unmatched: 4. CDR3 nucleotide sequence: TGCAGCGTTGAAGGACAGGGTAAATACGAGCAGTACTTC. Its translation is CSVEGQGKYEQYF.

The genes are TRBV5-6 and TRBJ1-5; perhaps TRBD1 as D (5 bases). The CDR3 has 16 amino acids. Germline assignment: CDR1 SGHDT and CDR2 YYEEEE. Trimming left V 2 bases short and J 2 bases short, with 14 bases between. The CDR3 region has the DNA TGTGCCAGCAGCTTCTACCGGGACGTAGGCAATCAGCCCCAGCATTTT. It translates to CASSFYRDVGNQPQHF. Together with reference TRBV5-6 and TRBJ1-5, the CDR3 gives the full variable domain: DAGVTQSPTHLIKTRGQQVTLRCSPKSGHDTVSWYQQALGQGPQFIFQYYEEEERQRGNFPDRFSGHQFPNYSSELNVNALLLGDSALYLCASSFYRDVGNQPQHFGDGTRLSIL.

This clone has just one count. This chain links TRBV7-7 with TRBJ2-3, with D unclear. This CDR3 has 15 amino acids. Trimming stripped 2 bases from V and 3 bases from J, with 12 bases between. Germline-derived CDR1 and CDR2 are SSHAT and FNYEAQ (reference sequence). CDR3 nucleotide sequence: TGTGCCAGCAGCTTAAGTGGAGCCGAGACAGATACGCAGTATTTT. Amino acids: CASSLSGAETDTQYF.

The rearrangement links TRBV19 to TRBJ1-2; weak D call: TRBD1 (6 bases). CDR3 length equals 15 residues. Trimming took off 7 bases at V and 4 bases at J, with 19 bases between the two ends. Germline CDR1 and CDR2: LNHDA and SQIVND (reference sequence). The CDR3 coding sequence is TGTGCCAGTACCCCTTTAGGAACAGGGAGCTATGGCTACACCTTC. Protein product: CASTPLGTGSYGYTF.

The chain carries TRBV19 and TRBJ2-7; no clear D. This CDR3 spans 12 amino acids. The V end was cut by 5 bases, the J end by 6 bases, with 11 bases between. CDR1 LNHDA and CDR2 SQIVND come from the germline V gene (reference sequence). The CDR3 DNA reads as TGTGCCAGTAGTTTCTTGCCGGGCGAGCAGTACTTC. Protein sequence: CASSFLPGEQYF.

V and J are TRBV4-3 and TRBJ2-6, with 8 bases that match TRBD1. The V segment lost 6 bases and the J segment 1 base; nucleotides outside the gene matches: 5. CDR1 LGHNA and CDR2 YSLEER come from the germline V gene. The CDR3 consists of 16 residues. CDR3 coding DNA: TGCGCCAGCAGGCGGGACAGGACTTCTGGGGCCAACGTCCTGACTTTC. It yields the protein CASRRDRTSGANVLTF.

Here the CDR3 reads CASSPPGQGNEKLFF. DNA of the CDR3: TGTGCCAGCTCACCACCGGGACAGGGAAATGAAAAACTGTTTTTT. This chain joins TRBV18 and TRBJ1-4; 9 bases align to TRBD1. There are 15 residues in the CDR3. Germline V gene data show CDR1 as KGHSH and CDR2 as LQKENI. The ends lost 0 bases at V and 5 bases at J; junction bases unmatched: 1.

The chain carries TRBV13 and TRBJ1-1; the D gene is possibly TRBD1 (5 bases). In germline, CDR1 is PRHDT, CDR2 FYEKMQ (reference sequence). The germline V and J ends were trimmed by 8 bases and 0 bases, with 16 bases remaining between them. CDR3 length: 15 residues. The CDR3 spells CASLLAGGVNTEAFF. For the CDR3, the DNA is TGTGCCAGCTTGCTAGCGGGAGGGGTGAACACTGAAGCTTTCTTT.

V gene TRBV19 combines with J gene TRBJ2-3, with 9 bases fitting TRBD2. The CDR3 extends over 15 amino acids. V shed 3 bases, J shed 6 bases, and the junction held 7 bases outside the gene matches. Germline CDR1 and CDR2: LNHDA and SQIVND (reference sequence). In DNA form, the CDR3 reads TGTGCCAGTAGTATGCGGGGGGGCCTTGTGGATACGCAGTATTTT. Its protein is CASSMRGGLVDTQYF. Filled out from reference TRBV19 and TRBJ2-3, the complete variable domain reads DGGITQSPKYLFRKEGQNVTLSCEQNLNHDAMYWYRQDPGQGLRLIYYSQIVNDFQKGDIAEGYSVSREKKESFPLTVTSAQKNPTAFYLCASSMRGGLVDTQYFGPGTRLTVL.

The chain combines TRBV19 with TRBJ2-3; D is perhaps TRBD1 (5 bases). This CDR3 has 13 residues. Trimming cost V 3 bases and J 5 bases, with 9 bases left between them. Germline values: CDR1 LNHDA, CDR2 SQIVND (reference sequence). DNA of the CDR3: TGTGCCAGTAGTATGCAGGGTGGAGATACGCAGTATTTT. Its protein is CASSMQGGDTQYF.